This TCR beta chain was identified during a study of immune evolution from preneoplasia to lung adenocarcinoma. Using immunoSEQ multiplex PCR, the repertoire was profiled, and TCRdb retains in-frame clones only, with some absent. The profile covers some 5,200 clones, with around 79% appearing a single time and about 28% taken by the ten largest. The CDR3 covers 15 residues. Germline-derived CDR1 and CDR2 are LNHDA and SQIVND (reference sequence). Trimming removed 5 bases from V and 0 bases from J, with 11 bases in between. This clone was detected only a few times. Sequencing input: FFPE normal lung tissue adjacent to the tumor. The clonotype comes from a person in their sixties with lung adenocarcinoma. The V call is TRBV19, the J call TRBJ1-5; weak D call: TRBD1 (6 bases). As DNA, the CDR3 is TGTGCCAGTAGTGCCCGACAGGTTAGCAATCAGCCCCAGCATTTT. Protein product: CASSARQVSNQPQHF.